The source of this T cell receptor (beta chain) is a study of blood T cell repertoires in COVID-19. Study information: Material from acute and convalescent COVID-19 was sourced from the United States, Italy and Spain. Sources were T cells, B-cell-depleted T cells, or PBMCs; the material itself was cDNA or gDNA.

Deletions cut 0 bases from V and 0 bases from J, with 18 bases between. This CDR3 has 19 residues. The germline gives CDR1 SGHRS, CDR2 YFSETQ. Authors' data handling: Amplified reference gene primers provided the basis for estimating nucleated cell counts. Here immunoSEQ multiplex PCR was the method, and the copy in TCRdb shows in-frame clones only, minus some. D and trimming were read from the DNA, whereas the V and J calls and clone size are those reported in that table. Of 230,000 or so clones listed, around 84% are singletons. This clone was detected only once. V gene TRBV5-1 combines with J gene TRBJ1-4, with D possibly matching TRBD1 (6 bases). The receptor's source is a middle-aged woman who had recovered from COVID-19. The material sequenced was peripheral blood. Here the CDR3 DNA reads TGCGCCAGCAGCTTGGTAGCCAGGGGTGGGTTTGCAACTAATGAAAAACTGTTTTTT. It codes for CASSLVARGGFATNEKLFF.